Below are 13 T cell receptor beta chains sequenced from a single sample in a study of identical twins. TCRdb used MiXCR to reprocess the 5' RACE reads, holding one entry per CDR3 protein. The top ten hold about 0.5% of the sample, which has about 530,000 distinct CDR3 sequences, approximately 20% seen once. This same sample was also part of a study on yellow fever vaccine responses in identical twins.

Sequenced: CD4+ T cells sorted from blood. The receptors derive from a woman aged 18-29 years in good health.

This clonotype was seen only a few times. This chain links TRBV5-1 with TRBJ2-7; 7 bases map to TRBD1. The CDR3 has 16 amino acids. Germline CDR1 is SGHRS and CDR2 is YFSETQ. V lost 4 bases, J lost 2 bases, and 12 bases stayed unmatched. CDR3 in DNA: TGCGCCAGCAGCAAAAATCCCGGGACAGATACCTACGAGCAGTACTTC. Translated, it gives CASSKNPGTDTYEQYF.

This clonotype was counted ten times or more. The chain links TRBV7-9 to TRBJ2-2, with D tentatively TRBD2 (5 bases). V shed 0 bases and J shed 1 base, with 6 bases lying between them. The CDR3 is 15 residues long. CDR1 and CDR2 (germline): SEHNR, FQNEAQ (reference sequence). The CDR3 DNA is TGTGCCAGCAGCTTAGCAGGGAGGAACACCGGGGAGCTGTTTTTT. Its translation is CASSLAGRNTGELFF.

For this clonotype: One junction end does not reproduce the germline sequence, and a read error may be involved. The V gene is TRBV20-1, the J gene TRBJ2-3, with a tentative D call TRBD2 (6 bases). This CDR3 contains 20 residues. CDR1 DFQATT and CDR2 SNEGSKA come from the germline V gene (reference sequence). The CDR3 nucleotides are TGCTGTGCTAGAGATTTTGGGGCTCTAGGAGCGCGGGGCACTTCCGATACGCAGTATTTT. Encoded protein: CCARDFGALGARGTSDTQYF.

The chain couples TRBV24-1 to TRBJ2-1, with 10 bases identical to TRBD2. Trimming cost V 2 bases and J 8 bases; bases outside gene matches: 5. The CDR3 totals 15 residues. Germline CDR1 and CDR2: KGHDR and SFDVKD. This CDR3 reads CATSDWRLAGDEQFF. In DNA, the CDR3 is TGTGCCACCAGTGATTGGCGGCTAGCGGGAGATGAGCAGTTCTTC.

The J gene is TRBJ2-1, the V gene TRBV7-6; perhaps TRBD2 as D (5 bases). The V end was cut by 5 bases, the J end by 4 bases, with 27 bases between. CDR3 length equals 19 residues. CDR1 and CDR2 from the germline V gene are SGHVS and FNYEAQ. This chain's CDR3 is CASSPGMVFGGREYNEQFF. The CDR3, as DNA: TGTGCCAGCAGCCCAGGCATGGTGTTTGGAGGTCGGGAATACAATGAGCAGTTCTTC.

CDR3 DNA sequence: TGTGCCACCAGTCAATGGAGCAATCAGCCCCAGCATTTT. Its translation is CATSQWSNQPQHF. The gene calls are TRBV24-1 and TRBJ1-5, with D uncertain. The CDR3 loop spans 13 amino acids. Germline CDR1 and CDR2: KGHDR and SFDVKD. The V and J ends lost 6 bases and 1 base respectively, with 6 bases between them.

This clonotype was seen repeatedly, ten times or more. This rearrangement joins TRBV12-3 or TRBV12-4 to TRBJ2-5; D remains unclear. The CDR3 extends over 15 amino acids. The germline V and J ends were trimmed by 7 bases and 0 bases, with 15 bases remaining between them. CDR3 coding DNA: TGTGCCAGCACACCAGACGACAAAAACCAAGAGACCCAGTACTTC. As protein: CASTPDDKNQETQYF.

This clonotype occurred a few times. The chain couples TRBV12-3 or TRBV12-4 to TRBJ1-1, with TRBD1 as a possible D gene (6 bases). The CDR3 has 12 residues. V dropped 3 bases and J dropped 11 bases, with 13 bases sitting between them. CDR3: CASSFRGLEAFF. The DNA for the CDR3 is TGTGCCAGCAGTTTTAGGGGGTTGGAGGCTTTCTTT.

The chain carries TRBV5-1 and TRBJ2-1, with TRBD2 as a possible D gene (6 bases). Germline assignment: CDR1 SGHRS and CDR2 YFSETQ. The CDR3 contains 16 residues. With 4 bases removed from V and 5 bases from J, the gap between germline ends came to 19 bases. CDR3 coding DNA: TGCGCCAGCAGCCCCACGGACTACAAAAATGACAATGAGCAGTTCTTC. It translates to CASSPTDYKNDNEQFF. Filled out from reference TRBV5-1 and TRBJ2-1, the complete variable domain reads KAGVTQTPRYLIKTRGQQVTLSCSPISGHRSVSWYQQTPGQGLQFLFEYFSETQRNKGNFPGRFSGRQFSNSRSEMNVSTLELGDSALYLCASSPTDYKNDNEQFFGPGTRLTVL.

This clonotype was seen a single time. This chain connects TRBV2 to TRBJ2-2; the D call may be TRBD1 or TRBD2 (5 bases each). Trimming took 10 bases from V and 1 from J, leaving 13 bases between them. This CDR3 contains 14 residues. The germline CDR1 and CDR2 sequences are SNHLY and FYNNEI. The CDR3 sequence: CAILGRLNTGELFF. The CDR3, as DNA: TGTGCCATCCTGGGACGGCTGAACACCGGGGAGCTGTTTTTT. Combining the CDR3 with reference TRBV2 and TRBJ2-2 gives the whole variable domain EPEVTQTPSHQVTQMGQEVILRCVPISNHLYFYWYRQILGQKVEFLVSFYNNEISEKSEIFDDQFSVERPDGSNFTLKIRSTKLEDSAMYFCAILGRLNTGELFFGEGSRLTVL.

This clonotype was seen a single time. This chain's CDR3 is CASSYSPGAGRNEQFF. Here the CDR3 DNA reads TGTGCCAGCAGTTACAGTCCGGGGGCGGGGAGAAATGAGCAGTTCTTC. The rearrangement joins TRBV6-2 or TRBV6-3 to TRBJ2-1; D possibly matches TRBD1 or TRBD2 (6 bases each). This CDR3 comprises 16 residues. Deletions cut 2 bases from V and 7 bases from J, with 18 bases between. The germline gives CDR1 MNHEY, CDR2 SVGEGT.

This sequence joins TRBV19 and TRBJ2-2, with D uncertain. CDR1 is LNHDA, CDR2 SQIVND, per germline (reference sequence). Trimming stripped 4 bases from V and 4 bases from J, with 13 bases between. This CDR3 has 15 amino acids. DNA for the CDR3: TGTGCCAGTAGTACCCAGGCCGGGCCCACCGGGGAGCTGTTTTTT. It yields the protein CASSTQAGPTGELFF. Drawing the rest from reference TRBV19 and TRBJ2-2, the complete variable domain is DGGITQSPKYLFRKEGQNVTLSCEQNLNHDAMYWYRQDPGQGLRLIYYSQIVNDFQKGDIAEGYSVSREKKESFPLTVTSAQKNPTAFYLCASSTQAGPTGELFFGEGSRLTVL.

This rearrangement joins TRBV5-1 to TRBJ2-3; D gene ambiguous. V lost 0 bases and J lost 0, with 11 bases in between. In germline, CDR1 is SGHRS, CDR2 YFSETQ. The CDR3 consists of 16 residues. CDR3 in amino acids: CASSLEGQASTDTQYF. In DNA form, the CDR3 reads TGCGCCAGCAGCTTGGAAGGTCAGGCTAGCACAGATACGCAGTATTTT.